This T cell receptor beta chain is from a study of spatial heterogeneity in lung cancer. At the level of the study: Within tumor regions, the number of TCR transcripts tracked closely with a T cell module score obtained from matched bulk RNA-seq.

Sample time point: sample taken at primary tumor resection. This clonotype occurred many times. Its antigen remains unknown. Since the library was made to target alpha chains, this beta chain is a stray read and its abundance is not meaningful. The V segment lost 4 bases and the J segment 8 bases; nucleotides outside the gene matches: 2. This CDR3 comprises 11 residues. Germline CDR1 reads SQVTM; CDR2 reads ANQGSEA. Study-wide points: Tumors with more nonsynonymous mutations had more expanded intratumoral alpha and beta TCRs.

TCRdb independently ran MiXCR on the 5' RACE reads; one entry per CDR3 protein. Among fewer than 15,000 distinct CDR3 sequences listed, roughly 6% were seen once. This sequence originates from a female donor with early-stage non-small cell lung cancer. Material: lung tumor tissue, obtained at surgery. V gene TRBV29-1 combines with J gene TRBJ2-3; 8 bases map to TRBD2. The CDR3 DNA reads TGCAGCGTTGGGCTAGCGGGTACGCAGTATTTT. It translates to CSVGLAGTQYF.